This T cell receptor (beta chain) was sequenced in a study of T cells in localized non-small cell lung cancer. The study, taken as a whole, reports: Of the top 100 tumor clones, median around 60 were in adjacent lung, over 25 among its top 100. A single tumor region was sequenced, leaving heterogeneity possible. Uninvolved adjacent lung had higher T cell clonality than tumor and all other tissues. Longer overall survival was associated with a higher density of T cells in the blood.

Notes on this clone: Its antigen is not known.

The germline gives CDR1 SEHNR, CDR2 FQNEAQ (reference sequence). There are 16 residues in the CDR3. Trimming took 7 bases from V and 5 from J, leaving 21 bases between them. Assay used: immunoSEQ multiplex PCR; TCRdb lists only in-frame clones, some missing. The data hold 20,000 or so clones, with about nine tenths observed a single time. This chain links TRBV7-9 with TRBJ2-1, with TRBD2 as a possible D gene (6 bases). The sequence was collected from a woman aged 40-70 years with stage I lung adenocarcinoma. This specimen consisted of peripheral blood, obtained before any cancer treatment. The CDR3 here is CASNLMGGGVNNEQFF. For the CDR3, the DNA is TGTGCCAGCAACCTCATGGGGGGAGGCGTCAACAATGAGCAGTTCTTC.